Below, 23 T cell receptor beta chains from the same sample are listed, as sequenced in a study of spatial heterogeneity in lung cancer. TCRdb processed the 5' RACE reads anew with MiXCR; each CDR3 protein has one entry. The sample has under 4,000 distinct CDR3 sequences, about 6% seen once. The time point: sample taken at primary tumor resection. Study findings and constraints: Mutation tallies in tumors tracked expanded intratumoral alpha and beta TCR counts.

These receptors' antigens are unknown. The sample was lung tumor tissue, taken at surgery. The receptors were gathered from a female donor with early-stage non-small cell lung cancer.

This chain joins TRBV20-1 and TRBJ2-1, with 12 bases fitting TRBD1. J was trimmed by 9 bases and V by 6 bases; bases with no gene match: 9. Germline CDR1 DFQATT, CDR2 SNEGSKA (reference sequence). The CDR3 loop spans 14 amino acids. CDR3: CSATRDRGLGEQFF. DNA for the CDR3: TGCAGTGCGACCCGGGACAGGGGGCTTGGTGAGCAGTTCTTC.

In its sample, this clonotype ranks as medium-sized. This chain connects TRBV6-1 to TRBJ2-6; possibly TRBD2 for D (7 bases). V gave up 6 bases and J gave up 0 bases, with 12 bases separating them. Germline V CDR1 and CDR2: MNHNS, SASEGT. The CDR3 has 16 amino acids. The CDR3 sequence: CASSHRGGSGANVLTF. The CDR3 DNA reads TGTGCCAGCAGCCATAGGGGGGGCTCTGGGGCCAACGTCCTGACTTTC.

This clonotype is termed medium-sized (0.01 to 0.1%). The chain links TRBV7-2 to TRBJ2-7, with D maybe TRBD2 (6 bases). Germline lookup yields CDR1 SGHTA and CDR2 FQGNSA. Trimming stripped 5 bases from V and 6 bases from J, with 14 bases between. The CDR3 runs 13 residues. The CDR3 region is CASSRDSGFEQYV. Written as DNA, the CDR3 is TGTGCCAGCAGCCGGGACTCCGGGTTCGAGCAGTACGTC.

By sample fraction, this clonotype is medium-sized (0.01 to 0.1%). The chain is built from TRBV15 and TRBJ2-1, with 13 bases lining up with TRBD2. The CDR3 runs 17 residues. The V gene's germline CDR1 is LNHNV and CDR2 YYDKDF (reference sequence). V gave up 4 bases and J gave up 4 bases; unmatched junction bases: 7. CDR3 in amino acids: CATSKTSGREHYNEQFF. The CDR3 bases are TGTGCCACCAGCAAAACTAGCGGGAGGGAACATTACAATGAGCAGTTCTTC.

This clonotype was seen only a few times. Possible read error: a much larger clone is one base away. This rearrangement joins TRBV20-1 to TRBJ2-3, with TRBD2 identical over 10 bases. V lost 4 bases to trimming and J lost 4 bases; unmatched junction nucleotides: 5. Germline CDR1 is DFQATT and CDR2 is SNEGSKA (reference sequence). This CDR3 spans 14 amino acids. CDR3 bases: TGCAGTGCTATTGTGCTAGCGGGAGCAGATACGCAGTATTTT. Amino acid sequence: CSAIVLAGADTQYF.

In its sample, this clonotype was seen many times. Here the CDR3 reads CSARAGTSGRDEQFF. CDR3 sequence (DNA): TGCAGTGCCCGGGCCGGGACTAGCGGGAGGGACGAGCAGTTCTTC. The V gene is TRBV20-1, the J gene TRBJ2-1; TRBD2 agrees at 16 bases. The CDR3 runs to 15 residues. The germline V gene encodes CDR1 DFQATT and CDR2 SNEGSKA (reference sequence). V lost 6 bases, J lost 10 bases, and 9 bases stayed unmatched.

This clonotype is medium-sized within its sample. V and J are TRBV28 and TRBJ1-1; 7 positions match TRBD1. After removal of 2 bases from V and 1 base from J, the junction contained 10 bases not matched to a gene. The CDR3 has 17 residues. Germline assignment: CDR1 MDHEN and CDR2 SYDVKM. The CDR3, as DNA: TGTGCCAGCAGTTTAAAACCGACAGGGCCCCGGAACACTGAAGCTTTCTTT. Residues: CASSLKPTGPRNTEAFF.

The sample holds many counts of this clonotype. The chain links TRBV14 to TRBJ2-1, with D possibly TRBD1 on 6 matching bases. Germline CDR1 and CDR2: SGHDN and FVKESK. Trimming cost V 2 bases and J 4 bases, with 6 bases left between them. The CDR3 covers 13 residues. In DNA form, the CDR3 reads TGTGCCAGCAGCCAACAGGGGTACAATGAGCAGTTCTTC. Protein sequence: CASSQQGYNEQFF.

This clonotype is deemed medium-sized. The genes are TRBV29-1 and TRBJ2-1; 12 nucleotides line up with TRBD2. V gave up 4 bases and J gave up 10 bases; unmatched junction bases: 11. The CDR3 runs to 15 residues. Germline V gene sequence: CDR1 SQVTM, CDR2 ANQGSEA. As DNA, the CDR3 is TGCAGCGTTGCTCCACGACTAGCGGGAGTGGGCGAGCAGTTCTTC. It translates to CSVAPRLAGVGEQFF.

This clonotype is medium-sized in the sample. In nucleotides, the CDR3 is TGTGCCTGGACCGGGACTGAAGCTTTCTTT. Translation gives CAWTGTEAFF. The genes are TRBV30 and TRBJ1-1, with D hard to call. Trimming left V 4 bases short and J 5 bases short, with 5 bases between. CDR1 and CDR2 from the germline V gene are GTSNPN and SVGIG (reference sequence). The CDR3 length is 10 residues.

This clonotype is deemed medium-sized (0.01 to 0.1%). The rearrangement uses TRBV30 and TRBJ2-5; 7 nucleotides agree with TRBD1. The V and J ends lost 2 bases and 1 base, in that order; junction bases with no gene match: 1. The germline V gene has CDR1 GTSNPN and CDR2 SVGIG (reference sequence). CDR3 length: 13 residues. CDR3 amino acids: CAWSTGAQETQYF. The CDR3 DNA sequence: TGTGCCTGGAGTACAGGGGCCCAAGAGACCCAGTACTTC.

This clonotype is termed medium-sized. CDR3 residues: CSVEPQGYEQFF. In nucleotides, the CDR3 is TGCAGCGTAGAACCACAGGGTTATGAGCAGTTCTTC. This chain links TRBV29-1 with TRBJ2-1, with D perhaps matching TRBD1 (6 bases). In germline, CDR1 is SQVTM, CDR2 ANQGSEA. V dropped 6 bases and J dropped 8 bases, with 14 bases sitting between them. The CDR3 extends over 12 amino acids.

Within the sample, this clonotype is medium-sized (0.01 to 0.1%). The chain couples TRBV18 to TRBJ2-7; possibly TRBD1 for D (6 bases). The CDR3 covers 15 residues. Germline CDR1 KGHSH, CDR2 LQKENI. Trimming stripped 6 bases from V and 3 bases from J, with 18 bases between. The CDR3 reads CASSPGYRANYEQYF. In DNA form, the CDR3 reads TGTGCCAGCTCGCCGGGCTACAGGGCCAACTACGAGCAGTACTTC.

Sample share makes this clonotype medium-sized. The chain employs TRBV20-1 and TRBJ2-5; D is ambiguous. CDR3 length equals 15 residues. Trimming shortened V by 6 bases and J by 2 bases, and 19 bases separated the two germline ends. Germline V gives CDR1 DFQATT, CDR2 SNEGSKA (reference sequence). The CDR3 DNA sequence: TGCAGTGCCCGAAAGCCAGCCTCCTGGCAAGAGACCCAGTACTTC. Translating it yields CSARKPASWQETQYF.

By sample share, this clonotype is medium-sized (0.01 to 0.1%). This rearrangement joins TRBV29-1 to TRBJ2-5; D is perhaps TRBD1 (7 bases). The CDR3 runs 14 residues. Germline V gives CDR1 SQVTM, CDR2 ANQGSEA. Trimming shortened V by 1 base and J by 5 bases, and 14 bases separated the two germline ends. CDR3: CSVEGQGLMETQYF. CDR3 nucleotides: TGCAGCGTTGAAGGACAGGGACTGATGGAGACCCAGTACTTC. Complete variable domain (other parts from reference TRBV29-1 and TRBJ2-5): SAVISQKPSRDICQRGTSLTIQCQVDSQVTMMFWYRQQPGQSLTLIATANQGSEATYESGFVIDKFPISRPNLTFSTLTVSNMSPEDSSIYLCSVEGQGLMETQYFGPGTRLLVL.

This clonotype ranks as medium-sized (0.01 to 0.1%). This chain links TRBV19 with TRBJ2-1, with D perhaps assigned TRBD1 or TRBD2 (6 bases each). V dropped 1 base and J dropped 4 bases, with 14 bases sitting between them. The CDR3 runs 16 residues. From germline, CDR1 is LNHDA and CDR2 SQIVND (reference sequence). The chain's CDR3 is CASSIGWGAGYNEQFF. CDR3 nucleotides: TGTGCCAGTAGTATAGGATGGGGGGCTGGTTACAATGAGCAGTTCTTC.

This clonotype was observed many times. This chain connects TRBV20-1 to TRBJ2-5, with no clear D. This CDR3 has 14 residues. Trimming left V 1 base short and J 4 bases short, with 13 bases between. Germline CDR1 and CDR2: DFQATT and SNEGSKA (reference sequence). CDR3 nucleotide sequence: TGCAGTGCTAGAGCCCGCTTATTCCCAGAGACCCAGTACTTC. Translation gives CSARARLFPETQYF.

Judged by abundance, this clonotype is medium-sized (0.01 to 0.1%). The gene calls are TRBV19 and TRBJ2-3; TRBD1 matches at 10 bases. V lost 3 bases and J lost 2; bases outside the gene matches: 5. This CDR3 has 16 amino acids. Looked up from germline, CDR1 is LNHDA and CDR2 is SQIVND (reference sequence). CDR3 residues: CASSIGTGAFTDTQYF. The DNA for the CDR3 is TGTGCCAGTAGTATTGGGACAGGGGCCTTCACAGATACGCAGTATTTT.

This clonotype is termed medium-sized. The chain carries TRBV5-1 and TRBJ2-7; maybe TRBD2 (6 bases). The CDR3 runs to 14 residues. Per germline, CDR1 SGHRS and CDR2 YFSETQ. Deletions cut 4 bases from V and 4 bases from J, with 15 bases between. For the CDR3, the DNA is TGCGCCAGCAGCAAGGGGACGGGAGAGTACGAGCAGTACTTC. Translating it yields CASSKGTGEYEQYF.

This clonotype is medium-sized within its sample. This chain uses TRBV20-1 with TRBJ2-3; D is ambiguous. CDR1 and CDR2 from the germline V gene are DFQATT and SNEGSKA (reference sequence). The V gene lost 3 bases and the J gene lost 1 base, with 8 bases spanning the gap. The CDR3 runs to 13 residues. CDR3 loop: CSASWQGTDTQYF. CDR3 nucleotide sequence: TGCAGTGCTAGTTGGCAGGGCACAGATACGCAGTATTTT.

This clonotype has ten or more counts. This chain connects TRBV7-9 to TRBJ1-1; D is unclear. V was cut by 3 bases and J by 6 bases, with 11 bases left in between. The CDR3 extends over 13 amino acids. Germline assignment: CDR1 SEHNR and CDR2 FQNEAQ (reference sequence). CDR3 in DNA: TGTGCCAGCAGCTTTGACAATAAGGCTGAAGCTTTCTTT. This translates into CASSFDNKAEAFF.

Relative to its sample, this clonotype is medium-sized (0.01 to 0.1%). The chain recombines TRBV27 with TRBJ2-1, with D uncertain. The germline V gene encodes CDR1 MNHEY and CDR2 SMNVEV (reference sequence). V lost 5 bases, J lost 0 bases, and 14 bases lay in between. The CDR3 sequence is 16 residues long. CDR3 DNA sequence: TGTGCCAGCAGTCCTATCGGCAGCCCCTCCTACAATGAGCAGTTCTTC. Protein: CASSPIGSPSYNEQFF.

The CDR3: CASSFYPQASGAYNEQFF. The CDR3 DNA follows: TGTGCCAGCAGCTTCTACCCGCAGGCTAGCGGGGCCTACAATGAGCAGTTCTTC. The chain employs TRBV7-3 and TRBJ2-1, with 9 bases aligning to TRBD2. The CDR3 loop spans 18 amino acids. Germline lookup yields CDR1 SGHTA and CDR2 FQGTGA. Trimming cost V 3 bases and J 2 bases; bases outside gene matches: 11.